The T cell receptor (beta chain) described here comes from a study of PD-L1 blockade in urothelial cancer. Across the whole study: When patients started atezolizumab in the mid-2010s, it was given at 1,200 mg intravenously every 3 weeks. Prior chemotherapy in patients spanned 0 to 3 regimens.

As to this clone: Its antigen remains unidentified.

The assay was immunoSEQ multiplex PCR, and TCRdb's table has in-frame clones only and misses some. In the table there are 56,000 or so clones, 70% to 90% of which are singletons. General observations from the study: Survival was better when pretreatment blood TCR clonality fell below the median.

The sequence was obtained from a man over 45 with urothelial cancer. The sequencing used PBMCs, collected around atezolizumab (anti-PD-L1) treatment.

The CDR3: CASSSTGTLHEQYF. DNA of the CDR3: TGTGCCAGCAGTTCTACCGGGACTTTGCACGAGCAGTACTTC. The chain joins TRBV27 to TRBJ2-7; the D gene is possibly TRBD2 (6 bases). Trimming took off 4 bases at V and 5 bases at J, with 15 bases between the two ends. The CDR3 has 14 amino acids. Germline CDR1 reads MNHEY; CDR2 reads SMNVEV (reference sequence).